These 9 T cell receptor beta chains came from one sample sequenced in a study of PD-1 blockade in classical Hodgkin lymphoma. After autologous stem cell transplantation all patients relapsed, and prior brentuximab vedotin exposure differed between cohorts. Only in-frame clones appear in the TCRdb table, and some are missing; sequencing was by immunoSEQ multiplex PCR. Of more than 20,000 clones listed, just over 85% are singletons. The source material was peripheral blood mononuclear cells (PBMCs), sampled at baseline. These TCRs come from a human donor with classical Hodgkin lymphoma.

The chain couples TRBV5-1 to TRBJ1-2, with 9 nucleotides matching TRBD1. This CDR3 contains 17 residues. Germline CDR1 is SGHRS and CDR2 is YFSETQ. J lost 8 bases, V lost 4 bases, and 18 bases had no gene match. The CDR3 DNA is TGCGCCAGCAGCCCGAGAACCGGGACAGGGATTCGGTCCGGCTACACCTTC. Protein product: CASSPRTGTGIRSGYTF.

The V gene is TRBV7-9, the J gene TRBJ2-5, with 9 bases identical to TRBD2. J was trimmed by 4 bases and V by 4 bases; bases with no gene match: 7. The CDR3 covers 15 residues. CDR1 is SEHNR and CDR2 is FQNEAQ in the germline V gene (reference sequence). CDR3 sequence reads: CASSYRLAVGETQYF. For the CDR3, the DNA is TGTGCCAGCAGCTACAGACTAGCGGTCGGAGAGACCCAGTACTTC.

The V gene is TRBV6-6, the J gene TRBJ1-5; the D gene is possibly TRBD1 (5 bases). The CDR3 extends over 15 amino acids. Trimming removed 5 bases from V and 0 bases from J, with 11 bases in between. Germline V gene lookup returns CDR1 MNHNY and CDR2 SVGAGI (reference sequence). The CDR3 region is CASSTTDNSNQPQHF. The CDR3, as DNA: TGTGCCAGCAGTACGACAGATAATAGCAATCAGCCCCAGCATTTT.

DNA of the CDR3: TGTGCCAGCAGCCGCGGCGGGGCGCAGTATTTT. Encoded protein: CASSRGGAQYF. The chain has TRBV7-9 and TRBJ2-3, with TRBD2 as a possible D gene (6 bases). V lost 5 bases and J 10 bases, leaving 10 bases between the germline ends. Germline V gives CDR1 SEHNR, CDR2 FQNEAQ (reference sequence). This CDR3 comprises 11 residues.

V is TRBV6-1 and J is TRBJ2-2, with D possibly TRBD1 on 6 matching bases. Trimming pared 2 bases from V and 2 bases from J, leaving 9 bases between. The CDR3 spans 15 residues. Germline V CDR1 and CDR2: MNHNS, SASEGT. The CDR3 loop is CASSESDRNTGELFF. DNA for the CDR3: TGTGCCAGCAGTGAATCGGACAGAAACACCGGGGAGCTGTTTTTT.

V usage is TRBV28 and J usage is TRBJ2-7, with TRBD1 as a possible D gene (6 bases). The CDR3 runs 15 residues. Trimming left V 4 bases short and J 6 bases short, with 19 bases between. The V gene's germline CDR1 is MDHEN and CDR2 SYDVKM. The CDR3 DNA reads TGTGCCAGCAGTTCTCCGTACGCAGGGGCTGGCGAGCAGTACTTC. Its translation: CASSSPYAGAGEQYF.

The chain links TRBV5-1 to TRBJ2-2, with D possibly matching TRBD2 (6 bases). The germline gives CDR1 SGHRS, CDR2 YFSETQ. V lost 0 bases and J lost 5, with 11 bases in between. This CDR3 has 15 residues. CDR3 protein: CASSLDAGRTGELFF. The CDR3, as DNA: TGCGCCAGCAGCTTGGATGCGGGACGAACCGGGGAGCTGTTTTTT.

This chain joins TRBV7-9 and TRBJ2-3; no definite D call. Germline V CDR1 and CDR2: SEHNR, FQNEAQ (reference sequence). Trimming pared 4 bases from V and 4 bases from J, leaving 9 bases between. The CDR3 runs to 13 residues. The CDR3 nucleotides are TGTGCCAGCAGCTCCTTGGGGTCAGATACGCAGTATTTT. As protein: CASSSLGSDTQYF.

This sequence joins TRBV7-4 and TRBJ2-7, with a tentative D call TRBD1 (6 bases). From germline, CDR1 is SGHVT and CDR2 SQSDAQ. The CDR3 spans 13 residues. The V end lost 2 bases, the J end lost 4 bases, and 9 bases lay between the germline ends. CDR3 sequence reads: CASSLYREYEQYF. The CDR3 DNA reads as TGTGCCAGCAGCTTATACAGGGAGTACGAGCAGTACTTC. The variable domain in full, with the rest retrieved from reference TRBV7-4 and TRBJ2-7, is GAGVSQSPRYKVAKRGRDVALRCDSISGHVTLYWYRQTLGQGSEVLTYSQSDAQRDKSGRPSGRFSAERPERSVSTLKIQRTEQGDSAVYLCASSLYREYEQYFGPGTRLTVT.